This T cell receptor beta chain was identified in a study of blood T cell repertoires in COVID-19 (dated by TCRdb to the early 2020s). Some background on the complete study: Collaborator samples came from the United States, Italy and Spain and covered acute and convalescent phases of COVID-19. The material from the prospective study consisted of cDNA or gDNA derived from T cells, B-cell-depleted T cells, or PBMCs. Deeply sampled blood TCRbeta repertoires from subjects exposed to, actively infected with, or recovered from COVID-19 were included in the dataset. The repertoires were released in a freely available public database intended as a resource for research on the immune response to SARS-CoV-2. The samples were drawn from the first 160 participants of the ongoing ImmuneRACE study and from 1,254 subjects provided by 6 global collaborators. The sample metadata nearly always contained a de-identified subject ID, COVID-19 status, age in years and sex. Where HLA class I and class II types were available, the types were taken from metadata supplied by the sample provider, not from assay-based typing.

Participants in the prospective study were aged about 18 to 95 years, lived in approximately 26 United States geographic areas, and enrolled through a virtual design. In the prospective study, cohorts were assigned on the basis of participant-reported clinical history obtained from a screening survey and a study questionnaire. For ImmuneRACE Cohort 3, a participant was defined as recovered based on two consecutive negative NP/OP PCR tests, clearance by a healthcare professional, or resolution of symptoms. In the prospective study, whole blood, serum and a nasopharyngeal or oropharyngeal swab were collected from each participant by mobile phlebotomists. Participants in the prospective study had the option to provide additional blood draws and questionnaires over an approximately 2-month period. Before DNA extraction, blood samples from the prospective study were shipped at room temperature or frozen.

About this clone: The clone's antigen remains unknown. No qualities accompany the bases; no much larger clone lies one base away.

Study-wide conclusions, independent of this receptor: How much clinical and demographic metadata was included differed by source and by participant, and the metadata was provided uncurated.

V loses 4 bases at its end and J loses 6 bases; junction bases beyond the gene matches: 2. Reading from cysteine to phenylalanine, the CDR3 counts 13 amino acids. Only CDR3 DNA remains: 39 bases, in frame from the first base. CDR1 and CDR2 are drawn from the germline V gene: SGHVS, FNYEAQ. The immunoSEQ Assay, a bias-controlled multiplex PCR, was used to amplify TCRbeta CDR3 regions from genomic DNA. The original pipeline was this. The number of nucleated cells in each sample was estimated from the amplification of reference gene primers within the assay. To quantify the absolute abundance of each unique TCRbeta CDR3 rearrangement, sequence reads were collapsed and filtered. For each sample, productive Simpson clonality was calculated as the square root of Simpson's diversity index over productive rearrangements. TCRdb retrieved this table from immuneACCESS and kept in-frame rearrangements only. Not all clones are present; in checked studies, unresolved V genes account for under half, and no reason is known for the remainder. That table is the source of V, J and clone size, and D and trimming were worked out from the DNA. The sample table shows more than 150,000 clones, and around 73% are seen once. Roughly 17% of the sample belongs to the ten largest clones.

The specimen was PBMCs or T cells enriched from blood (not recorded which). The receptor's source is a woman between 50 and 59 years old who had recovered from COVID-19. The V and J segments used are TRBV7-6 and TRBJ1-3; TRBD1 matches 8 bases in the middle. The CDR3 sequence is CASSSTGENTIYF. Here is the DNA: TGTGCCAGCAGCTCGACAGGGGAAAACACCATATATTTT.